The next 31 T cell receptor beta chains were all read from a single sample in a study of blood T cell repertoires in COVID-19. Sequencing used immunoSEQ multiplex PCR; TCRdb keeps in-frame clones, though not all of them. The sample includes about 180,000 clones, around 83% of them seen just once. The sequencing sample was made of PBMCs or T cells enriched from blood (not recorded which). The source of these receptors is a man in his forties who had recovered from COVID-19.

This chain connects TRBV7-9 to TRBJ1-2; TRBD1 might be the D (5 bases). V gave up 3 bases and J gave up 7 bases, with 21 bases separating them. The CDR3 is 16 residues long. Germline V gene data show CDR1 as SEHNR and CDR2 as FQNEAQ (reference sequence). CDR3: CASSFQQEAPRGGYTF. CDR3 nucleotides: TGTGCCAGCAGCTTTCAACAGGAAGCCCCCAGAGGTGGCTACACCTTC.

This chain uses TRBV29-1 with TRBJ1-1; D call uncertain. CDR3 length: 14 residues. Per germline, CDR1 SQVTM and CDR2 ANQGSEA. Deletions cut 7 bases from V and 7 bases from J, with 22 bases between. The CDR3 loop is CSAQVQDLVSEAFF. As DNA, the CDR3 is TGCAGCGCCCAAGTCCAGGATCTGGTTAGTGAAGCTTTCTTT.

The count of this clone is one. This chain joins TRBV9 and TRBJ2-2, with TRBD2 matching 7 bases. Trimming took 2 bases from V and 5 from J; bases not matched to a gene: 6. Germline CDR1 reads SGDLS; CDR2 reads YYNGEE. This CDR3 region has 15 residues. DNA of the CDR3: TGTGCCAGCAGCGTGGGCGGGAGAGGGACCGGGGAGCTGTTTTTT. Translation: CASSVGGRGTGELFF.

The V and J genes are TRBV28 and TRBJ2-7; TRBD2 agrees at 8 bases. CDR3 size: 14 residues. The J segment lost 5 bases and the V segment lost 6 bases, leaving 9 bases of the junction unmatched. Germline loops: CDR1 MDHEN, CDR2 SYDVKM. In DNA form, the CDR3 reads TGTGCCAGCAGCCTGTCGGGGGGGAGGGACGAGCAGTACTTC. Its translation: CASSLSGGRDEQYF.

The gene calls are TRBV29-1 and TRBJ1-1; D may be TRBD1 (5 bases). Germline V gene lookup returns CDR1 SQVTM and CDR2 ANQGSEA. The germline V and J ends were trimmed by 7 bases and 4 bases, with 13 bases remaining between them. The CDR3 runs 12 residues. The CDR3 region is CSAAGWGTEAFF. CDR3 coding DNA: TGCAGCGCGGCAGGGTGGGGCACTGAAGCTTTCTTT.

The rearrangement joins TRBV13 to TRBJ2-5; D not certain. V shed 7 bases and J shed 0 bases, with 6 bases lying between them. This CDR3 has 12 residues. CDR1 is PRHDT and CDR2 is FYEKMQ in the germline V gene (reference sequence). CDR3 sequence reads: CASTLNQETQYF. CDR3 nucleotides: TGTGCCAGCACCCTTAACCAAGAGACCCAGTACTTC.

The chain links TRBV27 to TRBJ2-7, with 7 bases identical to TRBD1. The germline CDR1 and CDR2 sequences are MNHEY and SMNVEV (reference sequence). The CDR3 extends over 14 amino acids. The V segment lost 8 bases and the J segment 6 bases; nucleotides outside the gene matches: 13. CDR3 protein: CASREQGHPGEQYF. CDR3 DNA sequence: TGTGCCAGCCGCGAACAGGGGCACCCTGGCGAGCAGTACTTC.

The J gene is TRBJ2-3, the V gene TRBV9, with D maybe TRBD2 (6 bases). V lost 3 bases to trimming and J lost 3 bases, with 17 bases between them. Germline loops: CDR1 SGDLS, CDR2 YYNGEE. This CDR3 is 16 amino acids long. The CDR3 region is CASSAQGLIRTDTQYF. The CDR3 nucleotides are TGTGCCAGCAGCGCCCAGGGACTTATTCGGACAGATACGCAGTATTTT.

J is TRBJ2-5 and V is TRBV7-9; possible D gene TRBD1, 6 bases. Germline V gene lookup returns CDR1 SEHNR and CDR2 FQNEAQ (reference sequence). V lost 5 bases, J lost 2 bases, and 15 bases lay in between. The CDR3 runs to 15 residues. DNA of the CDR3: TGTGCCAGCAGCCTAATCGAACAGGGTCAAGAGACCCAGTACTTC. Encoded protein: CASSLIEQGQETQYF.

The gene calls are TRBV9 and TRBJ2-2; D possibly corresponds to TRBD1 (6 bases). Germline-derived CDR1 and CDR2 are SGDLS and YYNGEE. Trimming removed 0 bases from V and 3 bases from J, with 15 bases in between. This CDR3 region has 17 residues. CDR3 bases: TGTGCCAGCAGCGTAGAAGTAGGGGCAGGGGACACCGGGGAGCTGTTTTTT. Protein sequence: CASSVEVGAGDTGELFF.

This clone was observed once. CDR3 in DNA: TGTGCCTCAGGAGGCGGGAGGATCTACAATGAGCAGTTCTTC. Translating it yields CASGGGRIYNEQFF. V usage is TRBV30 and J usage is TRBJ2-1, with 8 bases lining up with TRBD2. Germline V gives CDR1 GTSNPN, CDR2 SVGIG (reference sequence). Unmatched junction bases numbered 8, after V lost 7 bases and J lost 3 bases. The CDR3 is 14 amino acids.

The chain joins TRBV11-3 to TRBJ2-5; no clear D gene. Germline values: CDR1 SGHNT, CDR2 YENEEA. Trimming took 1 base from V and 0 from J, leaving 6 bases between them. This CDR3 has 14 amino acids. The CDR3 reads CASSLAPNQETQYF. CDR3 sequence (DNA): TGTGCCAGCAGCTTAGCCCCTAACCAAGAGACCCAGTACTTC. Full variable domain (outside the CDR3, taken from reference TRBV11-3 and TRBJ2-5): EAGVVQSPRYKIIEKKQPVAFWCNPISGHNTLYWYLQNLGQGPELLIRYENEEAVDDSQLPKDRFSAERLKGVDSTLKIQPAELGDSAVYLCASSLAPNQETQYFGPGTRLLVL.

The chain joins TRBV2 to TRBJ1-4; TRBD1 aligns across 7 bases. V trimming: 11 bases; J trimming: 7 bases; junction bases outside the gene matches: 10. Germline CDR1 reads SNHLY; CDR2 reads FYNNEI. There are 13 residues in the CDR3. As DNA, the CDR3 is TGTGCCTGCCGGGACAGTGGATCTGAAAAACTGTTTTTT. Protein product: CACRDSGSEKLFF.

The chain joins TRBV2 to TRBJ2-7; possibly TRBD1 for D (6 bases). The germline V gene has CDR1 SNHLY and CDR2 FYNNEI. V lost 6 bases to trimming and J lost 5 bases, with 11 bases between them. The CDR3 has 12 amino acids. In DNA form, the CDR3 reads TGTGCCAGCAGGGTAACAGGGCACGAGCAGTACTTC. Its protein product is CASRVTGHEQYF.

This clone was detected once. This rearrangement joins TRBV19 to TRBJ2-7; 9 nucleotides line up with TRBD1. The CDR3 has 14 residues. V gave up 4 bases and J gave up 6 bases; unmatched junction bases: 7. Germline CDR1 reads LNHDA; CDR2 reads SQIVND (reference sequence). The CDR3 DNA reads as TGTGCCAGTAGTAAGGGACAGGGAATCTCCGAGCAGTACTTC. This gives the protein CASSKGQGISEQYF.

Of note for this clone: The sample has other DNA sequences that encode this CDR3 too. The V call is TRBV28, the J call TRBJ1-2; possibly TRBD1 for D (5 bases). V gave up 6 bases and J gave up 2 bases, with 10 bases separating them. The CDR3 consists of 13 residues. Germline CDR1 MDHEN, CDR2 SYDVKM. The CDR3 protein is CASSLGQNYGYTF. DNA of the CDR3: TGTGCCAGCAGCCTGGGGCAGAACTATGGCTACACCTTC.

The rearrangement links TRBV2 to TRBJ2-2; 8 bases agree with TRBD1. Losses at the gene ends were 8 bases for V and 4 bases for J; bases not matched to a gene: 6. There are 14 residues in the CDR3. Germline loops: CDR1 SNHLY, CDR2 FYNNEI. The CDR3 region is CASDGQGGTGELFF. The DNA of the CDR3 is TGTGCCAGCGACGGACAGGGTGGCACCGGGGAGCTGTTTTTT.

V and J are TRBV19 and TRBJ1-5; D gene ambiguous. Trimming left V 2 bases short and J 7 bases short, with 12 bases between. The CDR3 length is 14 residues. Germline-derived CDR1 and CDR2 are LNHDA and SQIVND (reference sequence). The CDR3 sequence: CASSIKVTQQPQHF. Written as DNA, the CDR3 is TGTGCCAGTAGTATAAAAGTTACTCAACAGCCCCAGCATTTT.

This chain uses TRBV5-1 with TRBJ1-1; D gene ambiguous. CDR1 is SGHRS and CDR2 is YFSETQ in the germline V gene. V was clipped by 0 bases and J by 3 bases, with 9 bases between them. CDR3 size: 14 residues. CDR3 loop: CASSLGVSDTEAFF. The CDR3 DNA reads TGCGCCAGCAGCTTGGGGGTCAGCGACACTGAAGCTTTCTTT.

This clone was counted a few times. This chain connects TRBV10-1 to TRBJ1-5; 10 bases align to TRBD1. With 4 bases clipped from V and 7 bases from J, the junction kept 1 base outside the gene matches. CDR3 size: 13 residues. The germline gives CDR1 WNHNN, CDR2 SYGVQD (reference sequence). CDR3 bases: TGCGCCAGCAGTGGGGACAGGGGCCAGCCCCAGCATTTT. Protein: CASSGDRGQPQHF.

The chain is built from TRBV3-1 (or the pseudogene TRBV3-2) and TRBJ1-2; 10 nucleotides align to TRBD1. The V segment lost 1 base and the J segment 4 bases; nucleotides outside the gene matches: 6. Germline CDR1 reads LGHDT; CDR2 reads YNNKEL (reference sequence). This CDR3 is 16 amino acids long. The CDR3 DNA is TGTGCCAGCAGCCAAGGAGGCTGGGACAGGGGCTATGGCTACACCTTC. Translated, it gives CASSQGGWDRGYGYTF.

The DNA for the CDR3 is TGTGCCAGCAGGCCCCCGACTACAGGGGGGAACTACGAGCAGTACTTC. Its translation: CASRPPTTGGNYEQYF. The chain has TRBV2 and TRBJ2-7; 8 nucleotides align to TRBD1. Germline V lookup: CDR1 SNHLY, CDR2 FYNNEI. The CDR3 totals 16 residues. V lost 6 bases, J lost 3 bases, and 13 bases stayed unmatched.

The chain recombines TRBV3-1 (or the pseudogene TRBV3-2) with TRBJ2-1; TRBD2 matches 12 bases. This CDR3 region has 15 residues. V shed 6 bases, J shed 4 bases, and the junction held 4 bases outside the gene matches. Germline V gene lookup returns CDR1 LGHDT and CDR2 YNNKEL (reference sequence). CDR3: CASRGGTSGYNEQFF. CDR3 bases: TGTGCCAGCAGGGGCGGGACTAGCGGGTACAATGAGCAGTTCTTC.

V is TRBV28 and J is TRBJ1-2, with D hard to call. This CDR3 is built from 14 residues. Germline V gene sequence: CDR1 MDHEN, CDR2 SYDVKM. V was cut by 7 bases and J by 1 base, with 13 bases left in between. The CDR3 DNA sequence: TGTGCCAGCACTCTAACTCCGGGTAACTATGGCTACACCTTC. This codes for CASTLTPGNYGYTF.

The chain carries TRBV2 and TRBJ1-5; 8 bases agree with TRBD1. The length of the CDR3 is 15 residues. Germline V gives CDR1 SNHLY, CDR2 FYNNEI. After removal of 6 bases from V and 3 bases from J, the junction contained 7 bases not matched to a gene. CDR3 loop: CASRPDRALNQPQHF. The CDR3 DNA sequence: TGTGCCAGCAGACCGGACAGGGCTCTCAATCAGCCCCAGCATTTT.

Only one count was recorded for this clone. The rearrangement links TRBV30 to TRBJ1-1; no clear D gene. Germline V lookup: CDR1 GTSNPN, CDR2 SVGIG (reference sequence). V was trimmed by 3 bases and J by 2 bases, leaving 7 bases between them. CDR3 length equals 12 residues. CDR3 nucleotide sequence: TGTGCCTGGAGCCGAGAAAACACTGAAGCTTTCTTT. It translates to CAWSRENTEAFF.

This sequence joins TRBV19 and TRBJ1-1, with D perhaps matching TRBD1 (5 bases). The CDR3 length is 14 residues. Germline V gene data show CDR1 as LNHDA and CDR2 as SQIVND (reference sequence). The V gene lost 6 bases and the J gene lost 4 bases, with 15 bases spanning the gap. CDR3 protein: CASSPPGRVTEAFF. The CDR3 nucleotides read TGTGCCAGTAGCCCCCCGGGCAGGGTCACTGAAGCTTTCTTT.

The chain carries TRBV16 and TRBJ1-5, with D tentatively TRBD1 (6 bases). Trimming took 4 bases from V and 5 from J, leaving 18 bases between them. The CDR3 contains 16 residues. Per the germline V gene, CDR1 is KGHSY and CDR2 is FQNENV. As DNA, the CDR3 is TGTGCCAGCAGCCTCAACCAGGCAGGGGCATATCAGCCCCAGCATTTT. Its translation is CASSLNQAGAYQPQHF.

The chain combines TRBV19 with TRBJ1-1, with D unclear. The CDR3 spans 14 residues. The germline gives CDR1 LNHDA, CDR2 SQIVND (reference sequence). With 6 bases removed from V and 0 bases from J, the gap between germline ends came to 11 bases. CDR3 bases: TGTGCCAGTAGCCCAGGCGTCTTGAACACTGAAGCTTTCTTT. Protein sequence: CASSPGVLNTEAFF.

The rearrangement uses TRBV19 and TRBJ1-5; D remains unclear. Germline values: CDR1 LNHDA, CDR2 SQIVND (reference sequence). The CDR3 contains 13 residues. V was pared by 10 bases and J by 0 bases, with 10 bases between. The CDR3 loop is CATTEGSNQPQHF. The CDR3 nucleotides read TGTGCCACCACGGAGGGTAGCAATCAGCCCCAGCATTTT.

This chain joins TRBV19 and TRBJ1-2; D not resolved. The CDR3 contains 13 residues. Germline loops: CDR1 LNHDA, CDR2 SQIVND (reference sequence). Trimming shortened V by 5 bases and J by 6 bases, and 13 bases separated the two germline ends. CDR3 nucleotides: TGTGCCAGTAGTTTCGGCGGAAACAATGGCTACACCTTC. Protein sequence: CASSFGGNNGYTF.